These 15 T cell receptor beta chains came from one sample sequenced in a study of Ad26.COV2.S vaccination and SARS-CoV-2 variants. Libraries were prepared by immunoSEQ multiplex PCR; TCRdb keeps only in-frame clonotypes and omits some of them. The table has roughly 500,000 clones, approximately 88% seen once. Treatment defined: roughly 18 received Ad26.COV2.S at low or high dose, single or two shots; roughly 5 received placebo; per-sample allocation not given. Specimens were obtained on day 63 following the first vaccine or placebo injection. This specimen consisted of peripheral blood, obtained in a trial of Ad26.COV2.S vaccine versus placebo. The receptors were gathered from a person between 18 and 65 years old who received the Ad26.COV2.S COVID-19 vaccine or a placebo.

The rearrangement joins TRBV4-3 to TRBJ1-1; D perhaps matches TRBD1 (5 bases). Per the germline V gene, CDR1 is LGHNA and CDR2 is YSLEER. V lost 0 bases, J lost 1 base, and 12 bases lay in between. The CDR3 is made up of 16 amino acids. This chain's CDR3 is CASSQELGRENTEAFF. CDR3 nucleotides: TGCGCCAGCAGCCAAGAGTTGGGGCGGGAGAACACTGAAGCTTTCTTT.

This sequence joins TRBV7-6 and TRBJ2-2; no firm D call. Trimming took off 3 bases at V and 7 bases at J, with 9 bases between the two ends. This CDR3 spans 13 amino acids. Germline V gene sequence: CDR1 SGHVS, CDR2 FNYEAQ. CDR3 residues: CASSFSKIGELFF. The CDR3 DNA reads TGTGCCAGCAGCTTCTCGAAGATCGGGGAGCTGTTTTTT.

The rearrangement uses TRBV7-2 and TRBJ1-6, with D possibly matching TRBD1 (5 bases). The CDR3 contains 17 residues. CDR1 is SGHTA, CDR2 FQGNSA, per germline. V was trimmed by 10 bases and J by 7 bases, leaving 26 bases between them. The CDR3: CATQRGGVGVLNSPLHF. The CDR3 DNA reads as TGTGCCACACAGCGGGGTGGGGTGGGGGTTTTGAATTCACCCCTCCACTTT.

The V call is TRBV28, the J call TRBJ2-7, with a weak D call TRBD2 (5 bases). Germline V gene sequence: CDR1 MDHEN, CDR2 SYDVKM. V was trimmed by 2 bases and J by 8 bases, leaving 16 bases between them. The CDR3 covers 14 residues. The CDR3 nucleotides are TGTGCCAGCAGTTTAGGAGGCAGAAACCATAAGCAGTACTTC. Translating gives CASSLGGRNHKQYF.

The chain employs TRBV5-1 and TRBJ2-7, with D possibly being TRBD1 or TRBD2 (5 bases each). This CDR3 contains 15 residues. Trimming removed 7 bases from V and 1 base from J, with 18 bases in between. The germline V gene encodes CDR1 SGHRS and CDR2 YFSETQ. In DNA, the CDR3 is TGCGCCAGCCGGGGCGGAACCGCCCGATCCTACGAGCAGTACTTC. Its protein product is CASRGGTARSYEQYF. Supplemented by reference TRBV5-1 and TRBJ2-7, the full variable domain reads KAGVTQTPRYLIKTRGQQVTLSCSPISGHRSVSWYQQTPGQGLQFLFEYFSETQRNKGNFPGRFSGRQFSNSRSEMNVSTLELGDSALYLCASRGGTARSYEQYFGPGTRLTVT.

This chain uses TRBV6-5 with TRBJ1-1; D call uncertain. From germline, CDR1 is MNHEY and CDR2 SVGAGI. With 6 bases removed from V and 4 bases from J, the gap between germline ends came to 15 bases. The length of the CDR3 is 14 residues. CDR3 in DNA: TGTGCCAGCAGAGGATCCTCGACCACCACTGAAGCTTTCTTT. As protein: CASRGSSTTTEAFF.

The chain links TRBV19 to TRBJ2-7; 8 bases align to TRBD2. Germline V gene lookup returns CDR1 LNHDA and CDR2 SQIVND (reference sequence). J lost 7 bases, V lost 5 bases, and 13 bases had no gene match. CDR3 length: 15 residues. DNA of the CDR3: TGTGCCAGTAGTCAGGCTAGCGGGCGTCTAGAAGAGCAGTACTTC. Its protein is CASSQASGRLEEQYF.

The chain carries TRBV14 and TRBJ2-1; 11 bases agree with TRBD2. CDR1 is SGHDN, CDR2 FVKESK, per germline. Germline trimming cut 4 bases from V and 8 bases from J; bases unmatched to any gene: 10. The CDR3 sequence is 16 residues long. As DNA, the CDR3 is TGTGCCAGCAGCCGGGATCGACTAGCGGGATTCGATGAGCAGTTCTTC. Translated, it gives CASSRDRLAGFDEQFF.

The chain links TRBV5-1 to TRBJ1-6, with TRBD1 matching 7 bases. Germline V gives CDR1 SGHRS, CDR2 YFSETQ. This CDR3 is built from 17 residues. J was trimmed by 4 bases and V by 0 bases; bases with no gene match: 7. CDR3 DNA sequence: TGCGCCAGCAGCTTGGTTGGTTCAGGGGGTTATAATTCACCCCTCCACTTT. This sequence encodes CASSLVGSGGYNSPLHF. The entire variable domain, with the rest obtained from reference TRBV5-1 and TRBJ1-6, is as follows: KAGVTQTPRYLIKTRGQQVTLSCSPISGHRSVSWYQQTPGQGLQFLFEYFSETQRNKGNFPGRFSGRQFSNSRSEMNVSTLELGDSALYLCASSLVGSGGYNSPLHFGNGTRLTVT.

The J gene is TRBJ1-1, the V gene TRBV6-4; weak D call: TRBD1 (5 bases). The V and J ends lost 0 bases and 8 bases respectively, with 13 bases between them. Germline CDR1 reads MRHNA; CDR2 reads SNTAGT. The CDR3 extends over 14 amino acids. The CDR3 coding sequence is TGTGCCAGCAGTGACTCGAATGGGGCCTCGGAAGCTTTCTTT. Amino acid sequence: CASSDSNGASEAFF.

This chain uses TRBV6-4 with TRBJ1-2, with D possibly TRBD1 on 6 matching bases. CDR1 and CDR2 from the germline V gene are MRHNA and SNTAGT. The CDR3 consists of 14 residues. V was clipped by 0 bases and J by 2 bases, with 7 bases between them. The CDR3 region has the DNA TGTGCCAGCAGTGACTCAGGGGGGAACTATGGCTACACCTTC. This sequence encodes CASSDSGGNYGYTF.

This sequence joins TRBV21-1 and TRBJ1-6. TRBV21-1 is a documented pseudogene. The length of the CDR3 is 15 residues. In DNA form, the CDR3 reads TGTGCCAGCAGCCCCCCCAGGACCACAATTTCACCCCTCCACTTT. This gives the protein CASSPPRTTISPLHF.

The CDR3 DNA sequence: TGTGCCAGCAGCTTAATTGGTGATTCGCTCGGGGAGCTGTTTTTT. This encodes CASSLIGDSLGELFF. The chain recombines TRBV5-4 with TRBJ2-2; D unclear. Germline values: CDR1 SGHNT, CDR2 YYREEE (reference sequence). Deletions cut 2 bases from V and 7 bases from J, with 15 bases between. CDR3 length: 15 residues.

V gene TRBV7-2 combines with J gene TRBJ1-1; D perhaps matches TRBD1 (5 bases). The CDR3 consists of 15 residues. Germline CDR1 is SGHTA and CDR2 is FQGNSA. Trimming removed 7 bases at V and 0 bases at J, with 15 bases between. The CDR3 DNA is TGTGCCAGCACAAAAAGAGGGGTGATGAACACTGAAGCTTTCTTT. Translating gives CASTKRGVMNTEAFF. The full variable domain, completed using reference TRBV7-2 and TRBJ1-1, is GAGVSQSPSNKVTEKGKDVELRCDPISGHTALYWYRQSLGQGLEFLIYFQGNSAPDKSGLPSDRFSAERTGGSVSTLTIQRTQQEDSAVYLCASTKRGVMNTEAFFGQGTRLTVV.

The J gene is TRBJ2-7, the V gene TRBV7-2; 10 bases fit TRBD1. The junction had 10 bases not matched to a gene; V was cut back by 5 bases and J by 6 bases. CDR1 and CDR2 (germline): SGHTA, FQGNSA. The CDR3 runs to 15 residues. Written as DNA, the CDR3 is TGTGCCAGCAGCGCGAGGACAGGGGGGCTCCTCGAGCAGTACTTC. This codes for CASSARTGGLLEQYF.